This T cell receptor (beta chain) was recorded in a study of T cell changes during pregnancy in multiple sclerosis. The CDR3 runs 17 residues. The V gene's germline CDR1 is PRHDT and CDR2 FYEKMQ (reference sequence). V shed 1 base, J shed 0 bases, and the junction held 6 bases outside the gene matches. The protocol was immunoSEQ multiplex PCR, while the TCRdb copy is restricted to in-frame clones and leaves out a portion. The sample has 40,000 to 50,000 clones; roughly 89% are singletons. The origin of this receptor is a female donor with multiple sclerosis, enrolled in a pregnancy study. Sequencing was performed on CD4+ T cells from peripheral blood mononuclear cells, taken in the first trimester of pregnancy. V is TRBV13 and J is TRBJ2-1; 7 positions match TRBD2. CDR3 nucleotides: TGTGCCAGCAGCTTAGACCTACTAGCGCGCTCCTACAATGAGCAGTTCTTC. It is translated as CASSLDLLARSYNEQFF.